This section outlines one T cell receptor beta chain sequence together with its context. The data are from a study of shared clonotypes between healthy human individuals. Sequenced by immunoSEQ multiplex PCR; TCRdb stores in-frame clones only, minus some. In the table there are about 710,000 clones, roughly 73% of which are singletons. Trimming took 4 bases from V and 2 from J; bases not matched to a gene: 8. Germline CDR1 is SGDLS and CDR2 is YYNGEE. The CDR3 is made up of 15 amino acids. This TCR was sampled from a woman in her thirties in good health. Sequences were obtained from memory CD4+ T cells sorted from blood. Indicated subset: CD45RA-negative fraction. The rearrangement joins TRBV9 to TRBJ2-7; 8 bases map to TRBD1. The chain's CDR3 is CASSMTGTGTYEQYF. The CDR3 nucleotides read TGTGCCAGCAGCATGACCGGGACAGGTACCTACGAGCAGTACTTC.